One and the same sample provided the 29 T cell receptor beta chains below, sequenced in a study of T cells after yellow fever vaccination. TCRdb reanalysed the 5' RACE reads using MiXCR and keeps one entry per CDR3 protein. Of hundreds of thousands of distinct CDR3 sequences in the sample, under 9% are singletons; the top ten hold 3% to 4%. The source material was CD4+ T cells sorted from PBMCs, sampled 5 days after the yellow fever booster vaccination. The receptors were gathered from a man younger than 35 who received the YFV17D yellow fever vaccine.

There are a few counts of this clonotype. The chain's CDR3 is CSAPNGLQETQYF. The CDR3 DNA reads as TGCAGTGCCCCGAACGGACTCCAAGAGACCCAGTACTTC. The chain has TRBV20-1 and TRBJ2-5; D possibly corresponds to TRBD2 (5 bases). This CDR3 is built from 13 residues. Looked up from germline, CDR1 is DFQATT and CDR2 is SNEGSKA (reference sequence). The V end lost 6 bases, the J end lost 1 base, and 12 bases lay between the germline ends.

This clonotype occurred a few times. The chain is built from TRBV7-9 and TRBJ2-5; 11 nucleotides line up with TRBD2. CDR3 size: 13 residues. CDR1 is SEHNR and CDR2 is FQNEAQ in the germline V gene (reference sequence). J gave up 5 bases and V 5 bases, and 1 base lay outside the gene matches. CDR3 in DNA: TGTGCCAGCAGCCGGACTAGCGGGGAGACCCAGTACTTC. Translation: CASSRTSGETQYF.

This clonotype was detected many times. The J gene is TRBJ1-6, the V gene TRBV10-3; D is unclear. V was pared by 6 bases and J by 8 bases, with 8 bases between. CDR1 and CDR2 (germline): ENHRY, SYGVKD. The length of the CDR3 is 12 residues. CDR3 sequence: CAISHLDSPLHF. As DNA, the CDR3 is TGTGCCATCAGCCACCTCGATTCACCCCTCCACTTT.

This clonotype has only a few counts. The gene calls are TRBV24-1 and TRBJ2-5; D possibly uses TRBD1 or TRBD2 (6 bases each). The germline V gene encodes CDR1 KGHDR and CDR2 SFDVKD. The CDR3 runs 19 residues. V lost 1 base and J lost 5, with 25 bases in between. CDR3 bases: TGTGCCACCAGTGATTTACCAGGGGCGAATCGACTAGAGTCTGAGACCCAGTACTTC. Amino acids: CATSDLPGANRLESETQYF.

This clonotype was recorded many times. This chain uses TRBV7-2 with TRBJ2-5; unclear D gene. Germline CDR1 and CDR2: SGHTA and FQGNSA. V was cut by 6 bases and J by 6 bases, with 8 bases left in between. The CDR3 contains 11 residues. CDR3 loop: CASSPTKTQYF. The CDR3 DNA is TGTGCCAGCAGTCCCACGAAGACCCAGTACTTC.

This clonotype was seen a handful of times. The gene calls are TRBV24-1 and TRBJ1-1; D is unclear. The CDR3 sequence is 13 residues long. Germline CDR1 reads KGHDR; CDR2 reads SFDVKD. V lost 4 bases and J 1 base, leaving 6 bases between the germline ends. CDR3 sequence (DNA): TGTGCCACCAGTGAGTCTAAGAACACTGAAGCTTTCTTT. It codes for CATSESKNTEAFF.

The V call is TRBV7-9, the J call TRBJ2-1, with D maybe TRBD1 (5 bases). Looked up from germline, CDR1 is SEHNR and CDR2 is FQNEAQ (reference sequence). Trimming removed 5 bases at V and 0 bases at J, with 11 bases between. The CDR3 covers 15 residues. CDR3 loop: CASSPQGTSYNEQFF. As DNA, the CDR3 is TGTGCCAGCAGCCCCCAGGGAACCTCCTACAATGAGCAGTTCTTC.

V gene TRBV7-3 combines with J gene TRBJ2-2; 8 bases map to TRBD2. V lost 2 bases and J lost 5; bases outside the gene matches: 10. Germline CDR1 and CDR2: SGHTA and FQGTGA. The length of the CDR3 is 17 residues. This CDR3 is CASSLGAGVDGTGELFF. As DNA, the CDR3 is TGTGCCAGCAGCTTAGGAGCGGGGGTTGATGGGACCGGGGAGCTGTTTTTT.

In this sample, this clonotype turned up a few times. The chain combines TRBV11-2 with TRBJ2-5; TRBD2 matches 7 bases. Germline CDR1 SGHAT, CDR2 FQNNGV. The length of the CDR3 is 14 residues. V shed 1 base, J shed 5 bases, and the junction held 4 bases outside the gene matches. CDR3: CASSLGWGGETQYF. The CDR3 coding sequence is TGTGCCAGCAGCTTAGGTTGGGGGGGGGAGACCCAGTACTTC.

This clonotype was counted only a few times. The chain links TRBV6-1 to TRBJ1-5, with TRBD1 as a possible D gene (6 bases). V was clipped by 6 bases and J by 4 bases, with 22 bases between them. In germline, CDR1 is MNHNS, CDR2 SASEGT. There are 17 residues in the CDR3. For the CDR3, the DNA is TGTGCCAGCAGGATATTCGTAGACCGACAGGCAAATCAGCCCCAGCATTTT. As protein: CASRIFVDRQANQPQHF.

V gene TRBV25-1 combines with J gene TRBJ1-2, with a possible D match to TRBD1 (6 bases). Germline V gene sequence: CDR1 MGHDK, CDR2 SYGVNS. The length of the CDR3 is 14 residues. V lost 2 bases and J 5 bases, leaving 12 bases between the germline ends. The CDR3, as DNA: TGTGCCAGCAGTGAACCGGGGGCAGGATATGGCTACACCTTC. This sequence encodes CASSEPGAGYGYTF.

This clonotype came up a few times. This chain joins TRBV27 and TRBJ2-7; weak D call: TRBD1 (6 bases). V lost 5 bases and J 4 bases, leaving 12 bases between the germline ends. Germline V lookup: CDR1 MNHEY, CDR2 SMNVEV (reference sequence). CDR3 length: 13 amino acids. The CDR3 loop reads CASSPRGLYEQYV. CDR3 in DNA: TGTGCCAGCAGTCCCAGGGGTTTGTACGAGCAGTACGTC.

The chain joins TRBV28 to TRBJ2-5, with D hard to call. The ends were cut back, 3 bases at V and 1 base at J, with 6 bases in the middle. Germline V CDR1 and CDR2: MDHEN, SYDVKM. CDR3 length: 13 residues. CDR3 in amino acids: CASSFPIQETQYF. The CDR3 DNA follows: TGTGCCAGCAGTTTCCCCATCCAAGAGACCCAGTACTTC.

Many counts were recorded for this clonotype. The chain couples TRBV5-1 to TRBJ2-3, with a weak D call TRBD1 (5 bases). Germline assignment: CDR1 SGHRS and CDR2 YFSETQ. Trimming took 0 bases from V and 1 from J, leaving 12 bases between them. CDR3 length equals 16 residues. The CDR3 region is CASSLEGAEGTDTQYF. The CDR3 nucleotides read TGCGCCAGCAGCTTGGAAGGGGCAGAGGGCACAGATACGCAGTATTTT.

The genes are TRBV20-1 and TRBJ2-5; D uncertain. This CDR3 spans 13 amino acids. V was trimmed by 5 bases and J by 4 bases, leaving 14 bases between them. Germline V gene data show CDR1 as DFQATT and CDR2 as SNEGSKA (reference sequence). The CDR3 nucleotides read TGCAGTGCTGTTAAGGTCGTGGGAGAGACCCAGTACTTC. This gives the protein CSAVKVVGETQYF.

This clonotype has a handful of counts. The V call is TRBV5-4, the J call TRBJ2-5; 9 positions match TRBD1. CDR1 is SGHNT and CDR2 is YYREEE in the germline V gene (reference sequence). The CDR3 runs to 15 residues. The J segment lost 2 bases and the V segment lost 4 bases, leaving 6 bases of the junction unmatched. The CDR3 coding sequence is TGTGCCAGCAGCCTGGGACAGGGCACACAAGAGACCCAGTACTTC. Protein sequence: CASSLGQGTQETQYF.

The chain combines TRBV19 with TRBJ1-1; D is undetermined. The CDR3 has 14 amino acids. CDR1 and CDR2 (germline): LNHDA, SQIVND (reference sequence). Trimming stripped 8 bases from V and 4 bases from J, with 17 bases between. The CDR3 sequence: CASSLGGRSTEAFF. The CDR3 DNA reads TGTGCCAGTTCCCTAGGCGGGAGGAGCACTGAAGCTTTCTTT.

About this clonotype: This clone may be a read error of a much larger clone one base away. The CDR3 loop is CSVGDGGAQYV. CDR3 sequence (DNA): TGCAGCGTTGGGGACGGTGGGGCCCAGTACGTC. This rearrangement joins TRBV29-1 to TRBJ2-7; the D call may be TRBD1 or TRBD2 (5 bases each). Trimming took off 4 bases at V and 10 bases at J, with 14 bases between the two ends. CDR1 and CDR2 from the germline V gene are SQVTM and ANQGSEA. The CDR3 length is 11 residues.

The rearrangement uses TRBV28 and TRBJ1-4; a weak D match, TRBD1 (5 bases). The V gene lost 10 bases and the J gene lost 8 bases, with 23 bases spanning the gap. Germline lookup yields CDR1 MDHEN and CDR2 SYDVKM. The length of the CDR3 is 15 residues. CDR3 nucleotide sequence: TGTGCCACTACCATAGGGGCGCGTACTTTGGAAAAACTGTTTTTT. Amino acids: CATTIGARTLEKLFF.

This chain connects TRBV7-3 to TRBJ2-6; either TRBD1 or TRBD2 may supply D (5 bases each). CDR1 SGHTA and CDR2 FQGTGA come from the germline V gene. The CDR3 length is 18 residues. The V gene lost 5 bases and the J gene lost 0 bases, with 17 bases spanning the gap. CDR3 sequence reads: CASSPSGTAISGANVLTF. The CDR3 bases are TGTGCCAGCAGCCCCAGTGGGACCGCGATCTCTGGGGCCAACGTCCTGACTTTC.

In this sample, this clonotype turned up a few times. The rearrangement joins TRBV5-1 to TRBJ2-5, with D possibly TRBD1 on 6 matching bases. The CDR3 contains 14 residues. Per the germline V gene, CDR1 is SGHRS and CDR2 is YFSETQ. V was clipped by 4 bases and J by 5 bases, with 15 bases between them. CDR3 amino acids: CASSPQGPRETQYF. The CDR3 coding sequence is TGCGCCAGCAGCCCACAGGGCCCCCGTGAGACCCAGTACTTC.

The chain carries TRBV21-1 and TRBJ1-3; the D segment call TRBD1 is taken from the table without a DNA check. TRBV21-1 is a pseudogene locus. The CDR3 has 14 residues. CDR3 protein: CASTTGTDGNTIYF. The CDR3 DNA reads TGTGCCAGCACCACCGGGACGGATGGAAACACCATATATTTT.

The chain carries TRBV7-8 and TRBJ1-1; 7 positions match TRBD1. Trimming took 5 bases from V and 0 from J; bases not matched to a gene: 9. Per germline, CDR1 SGHVS and CDR2 FQNEAQ. This CDR3 has 16 residues. The CDR3 DNA is TGTGCCAGCAGCAAGGACAGGATACGAATGAACACTGAAGCTTTCTTT. Protein: CASSKDRIRMNTEAFF.

This clonotype was observed a few times. The chain links TRBV7-2 to TRBJ2-3; possible D gene TRBD1, 5 bases. Germline values: CDR1 SGHTA, CDR2 FQGNSA. This CDR3 is 15 amino acids long. With 1 base removed from V and 2 bases from J, the gap between germline ends came to 10 bases. The CDR3 loop reads CASSLDPGNTDTQYF. The CDR3 DNA is TGTGCCAGCAGCTTAGACCCAGGGAACACAGATACGCAGTATTTT.

This clonotype was found a few times. The rearrangement links TRBV28 to TRBJ2-7; 8 bases agree with TRBD1. The CDR3 loop spans 13 amino acids. The germline CDR1 and CDR2 sequences are MDHEN and SYDVKM. V shed 2 bases and J 7 bases; nucleotides not matched to a gene: 4. CDR3 sequence (DNA): TGTGCCAGCAGTTTACCAGGGGGCGGAGAGCAGTACGTC. It encodes CASSLPGGGEQYV.

The chain has TRBV6-5 and TRBJ1-2; D ambiguous. V lost 5 bases, J lost 13 bases, and 17 bases lay in between. CDR1 is MNHEY and CDR2 is SVGAGI in the germline V gene. CDR3 length equals 12 residues. DNA for the CDR3: TGTGCCAGCAGTCCGAGCCAGACGTCTCTCACCTTC. It translates to CASSPSQTSLTF.

At least ten counts were recorded for this clonotype. The chain employs TRBV29-1 and TRBJ1-1, with 9 bases matching TRBD1. Per the germline V gene, CDR1 is SQVTM and CDR2 is ANQGSEA. The CDR3 spans 12 residues. After removal of 4 bases from V and 11 bases from J, the junction contained 8 bases not matched to a gene. CDR3 sequence: CSVAEDRGLAFF. For the CDR3, the DNA is TGCAGCGTTGCCGAGGACAGGGGATTGGCTTTCTTT.

The sample holds many counts of this clonotype. The rearrangement links TRBV20-1 to TRBJ2-7; 12 bases fit TRBD2. The V gene's germline CDR1 is DFQATT and CDR2 SNEGSKA (reference sequence). J gave up 1 base and V 6 bases, and 7 bases lay outside the gene matches. The CDR3 loop spans 15 amino acids. The CDR3 protein is CSAFPSGGASYEQYF. The CDR3 DNA follows: TGCAGTGCCTTTCCTAGCGGGGGGGCGTCCTACGAGCAGTACTTC.

In its sample, this clonotype was seen many times. The chain couples TRBV5-1 to TRBJ2-3; 12 bases match TRBD2. Germline values: CDR1 SGHRS, CDR2 YFSETQ. CDR3 length: 15 amino acids. The V segment lost 5 bases and the J segment 7 bases; nucleotides outside the gene matches: 8. Here the CDR3 DNA reads TGCGCCAGCAGGGACGGGACTAGCGGGTTGCATACGCAGTATTTT. It is translated as CASRDGTSGLHTQYF.